This passage covers 5 T cell receptor beta chains from one sample sequenced in a study of blood T cell repertoires in COVID-19. Profiled with immunoSEQ multiplex PCR; TCRdb holds only in-frame clones, not every one. The table lists about 300,000 clones, 86% of them singletons. Material: PBMCs or T cells enriched from blood (not recorded which). The receptors here all came from a woman aged 18-29 years who had recovered from COVID-19.

This clone was detected a few times. J is TRBJ1-5 and V is TRBV27, with 10 bases lining up with TRBD1. Germline loops: CDR1 MNHEY, CDR2 SMNVEV (reference sequence). V shed 5 bases, J shed 7 bases, and the junction held 11 bases outside the gene matches. The CDR3 contains 16 residues. The DNA for the CDR3 is TGTGCCAGCAGTACAACCTCGACAGGGGGCAGGCAGCCCCAGCATTTT. Protein product: CASSTTSTGGRQPQHF.

The chain has TRBV5-5 and TRBJ1-1; no firm D call. Germline-derived CDR1 and CDR2 are SGHKS and YYEKEE (reference sequence). The CDR3 sequence is 14 residues long. Trimming left V 1 base short and J 6 bases short, with 13 bases between. The CDR3 sequence is CASSLIGESAEAFF. CDR3 sequence (DNA): TGTGCCAGCAGCTTGATTGGGGAGAGCGCTGAAGCTTTCTTT.

This clone occurred once. The chain carries TRBV7-8 and TRBJ1-4, with D perhaps matching TRBD1 (6 bases). Germline CDR1 reads SGHVS; CDR2 reads FQNEAQ. With 3 bases removed from V and 4 bases from J, the gap between germline ends came to 15 bases. The CDR3 covers 16 residues. CDR3 protein: CASSFAGARNNEKLFF. DNA of the CDR3: TGTGCCAGCAGCTTTGCAGGGGCCCGAAATAATGAAAAACTGTTTTTT.

The chain combines TRBV11-2 with TRBJ2-1; D gene uncertain. The germline CDR1 and CDR2 sequences are SGHAT and FQNNGV. Trimming took 0 bases from V and 5 from J, leaving 5 bases between them. This CDR3 spans 13 amino acids. The CDR3 region is CASSLDYNNEQFF. The CDR3 DNA sequence: TGTGCCAGCAGCTTAGATTATAACAATGAGCAGTTCTTC.

The chain carries TRBV5-1 and TRBJ2-7; D is possibly TRBD1 (6 bases). The V gene's germline CDR1 is SGHRS and CDR2 YFSETQ. Trimming removed 0 bases from V and 3 bases from J, with 19 bases in between. The CDR3 totals 17 residues. The CDR3 loop is CASSLAAYRGQYYEQYF. CDR3 coding DNA: TGCGCCAGCAGCTTGGCCGCATACCGCGGACAGTACTACGAGCAGTACTTC. The full variable domain, in which reference TRBV5-1 and TRBJ2-7 provide the parts outside the CDR3, is KAGVTQTPRYLIKTRGQQVTLSCSPISGHRSVSWYQQTPGQGLQFLFEYFSETQRNKGNFPGRFSGRQFSNSRSEMNVSTLELGDSALYLCASSLAAYRGQYYEQYFGPGTRLTVT.